This entry concerns a single T cell receptor beta chain. As yet, its antigen is unknown. Per the original methods: Without quality scores, immunoSEQ junctional reads could not be filtered like full-length reads. Clones were sequenced by immunoSEQ multiplex PCR, and TCRdb holds only the in-frame ones, with some missing. Clonal size and the V and J genes are those of that table, whereas D and trimming came from the DNA. The data contain approximately 2.5 million clones, 80% to 95% of them singletons. These data are taken from a study of shared clonotypes between healthy human individuals. The authors divided CD4+ cells into CD45RA+ naive and CD45RA-negative memory subsets. General observations from the study: Though the depth was large, rarefaction showed that sorted-subset sequencing was incomplete.

The receptor was isolated from a man younger than 30 in good health. Some clones in this sample may be carry-over from other donors' samples. Sample: naive CD4+ T cells from PBMCs. The subset denotes: CD45RA+ positively selected.

This chain's CDR3 is CASRTSQGYDGYTF. In nucleotides, the CDR3 is TGTGCCAGTAGAACATCGCAGGGTTACGATGGCTACACCTTC. The chain links TRBV19 to TRBJ1-2; tentatively, D is TRBD1 (5 bases). The CDR3 runs to 14 residues. Germline values: CDR1 LNHDA, CDR2 SQIVND (reference sequence). The V and J ends lost 6 bases and 6 bases respectively, with 17 bases between them.